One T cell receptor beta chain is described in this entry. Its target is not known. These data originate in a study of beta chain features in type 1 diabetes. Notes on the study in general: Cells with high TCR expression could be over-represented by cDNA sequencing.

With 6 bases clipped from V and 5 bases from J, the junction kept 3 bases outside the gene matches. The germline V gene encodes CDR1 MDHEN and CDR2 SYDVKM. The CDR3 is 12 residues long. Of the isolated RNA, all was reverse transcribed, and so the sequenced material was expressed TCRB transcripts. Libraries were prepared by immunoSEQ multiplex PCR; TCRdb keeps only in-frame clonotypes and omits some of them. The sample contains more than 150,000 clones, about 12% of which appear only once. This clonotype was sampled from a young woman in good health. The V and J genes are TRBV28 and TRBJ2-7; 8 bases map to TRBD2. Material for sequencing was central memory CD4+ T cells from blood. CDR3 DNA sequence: TGTGCCAGCAGCTACGGGAGGGACGAGCAGTACTTC. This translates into CASSYGRDEQYF. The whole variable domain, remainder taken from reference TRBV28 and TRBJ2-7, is DVKVTQSSRYLVKRTGEKVFLECVQDMDHENMFWYRQDPGLGLRLIYFSYDVKMKEKGDIPEGYSVSREKKERFSLILESASTNQTSMYLCASSYGRDEQYFGPGTRLTVT.